The rows below give T cell receptor beta chains drawn from one sample of a study of siplizumab effects on memory and regulatory T cells. TCRdb keeps only in-frame clones here, not all; method: immunoSEQ multiplex PCR. There are some 100,000 clones in the sample; roughly 94% occur only once, and approximately 0.75% lies in the top ten. Sequenced material: Tregs sorted from blood. These receptors were taken from a human donor in good health. The CDR3 runs from the conserved cysteine through the conserved F or W. D genes are given only for firm matches. Only part of the rows carry a size: once, few, many, or a class if the clone is expanded.

v_call,d_call,clone_size,j_call,cdr3_nt,cdr3_aa
TRBV5-1,TRBD2,-,TRBJ2-3,TGCGCCAGCAGGATTAGCGGGACCACAGATACGCAGTATTTT,CASRISGTTDTQYF
TRBV4-2,-,-,TRBJ2-5,TGTGCCAGCAGCCAAGGGGATTTTCAGAGAGGAGAGACCCAGTACTTC,CASSQGDFQRGETQYF
TRBV10-3,-,-,TRBJ1-2,TGTGCCATCAGTGAGTCTTGGGGCTACACCTTC,CAISESWGYTF
TRBV19,-,-,TRBJ1-2,TGTGCCAGTAGTATTCAGCGGTCCGGCTACACCTTC,CASSIQRSGYTF
TRBV9,-,-,TRBJ1-6,TGTGCCAGCAGCGTAGCCCACAGTAATTCACCCCTCCACTTT,CASSVAHSNSPLHF
TRBV1,-,-,TRBJ1-2,TGCACCAGCAGGAATGTTGTGCGAAAGACCTATGGCTACACCTTC,CTSRNVVRKTYGYTF
TRBV4-1,-,-,TRBJ1-2,TGCGCCAGCAGCCAAACCGGTCAGGCTAACTATGGCTACACCTTC,CASSQTGQANYGYTF
TRBV7-2,-,-,TRBJ2-3,TGTGCCAGCAGCTTAGACGGGGGTTTTGAAGATACGCAGTATTTT,CASSLDGGFEDTQYF
TRBV9,-,-,TRBJ1-2,TGTGCCAGCAGCGGGGGAGTCGTCGGCAGGGAGAACTATGGCTACACCTTC,CASSGGVVGRENYGYTF
TRBV5-8,-,-,TRBJ2-5,TGTGCCAGCAGCTCGGGGAAGCGGGCCATCCAAGAGACCCAGTACTTC,CASSSGKRAIQETQYF
TRBV7-8,-,-,TRBJ1-1,TGTGCCAGCAGCCCTCAGCCCAACACTGAAGCTTTCTTT,CASSPQPNTEAFF
TRBV18,TRBD2,-,TRBJ2-3,TGTGCCAGCTCATCATCACTAGCGGGGGGCAGGGATACGCAGTATTTT,CASSSSLAGGRDTQYF
TRBV4-1,TRBD1,-,TRBJ2-3,TGCGCCAGCAGCCGAAGGGACAGCCGGGATACGCAGTATTTT,CASSRRDSRDTQYF
TRBV28,TRBD2,few,TRBJ2-1,TGTGCCAGCATTTCGTGGGGCGGGAGATTTGGTCAGGAGCAGTTCTTC,CASISWGGRFGQEQFF
TRBV29-1,TRBD1,-,TRBJ1-2,TGCAGCGCGCAGGGGGCTCGAGGCTACACCTTC,CSAQGARGYTF
TRBV19,-,once,TRBJ2-7,TGTGCCAGTAGTATAGCCCCAGCGGGCCAATACGAGCAGTACTTC,CASSIAPAGQYEQYF
TRBV7-3,TRBD2,-,TRBJ2-3,TGTGCCAGCAGCTTAGCGGGGGTTAGCACAGATACGCAGTATTTT,CASSLAGVSTDTQYF
TRBV7-8,TRBD1,-,TRBJ1-4,TGTGCCAGCAGCCCCCAGGGGGTGACTAATGAAAAACTGTTTTTT,CASSPQGVTNEKLFF
TRBV20-1,-,-,TRBJ1-1,TGCACATCGGACGGGAACACTGAAGCTTTCTTT,CTSDGNTEAFF
TRBV6-5,TRBD2,-,TRBJ2-7,TGTGCCAGCAGTTACTCGAGCGGGAGAGCGTCCTACGAGCAGTACTTC,CASSYSSGRASYEQYF
TRBV30,-,-,TRBJ1-3,TGTGCCTGGGACCGGGACATTGGAAACACCATATATTTT,CAWDRDIGNTIYF
TRBV19,TRBD1,-,TRBJ2-6,TGTGCCAGTAGGCCGGGACAGGGGGTTTCTGGGGCCAACGTCCTGACTTTC,CASRPGQGVSGANVLTF
TRBV20-1,TRBD1,-,TRBJ1-2,TGCAGTGCTGGACAGGGGTATGGCTACACCTTC,CSAGQGYGYTF
TRBV6-6,-,-,TRBJ1-2,TGTGCCAGCAGTGGACAGTACGGGGTTGGGTATGGCTACACCTTC,CASSGQYGVGYGYTF
TRBV25-1,-,-,TRBJ1-5,TGTGCCAGCAGTGCCGCAGGTGGCAATCAGCCCCAGCATTTT,CASSAAGGNQPQHF
TRBV2,TRBD1,-,TRBJ1-6,TGTGCCAGCAGTGGCCTACAGGGGGTTAATTCACCCCTCCACTTT,CASSGLQGVNSPLHF
TRBV4-1,TRBD1,few,TRBJ1-5,TGCGCCAGCAGCCAGGGACAGGGACTCAATCAGCCCCAGCATTTT,CASSQGQGLNQPQHF
TRBV7-8,TRBD1,-,TRBJ2-7,TGTGCCAGCAGCCCGACGACAGGGGCCTACGAGCAGTACTTC,CASSPTTGAYEQYF
TRBV19,-,-,TRBJ2-3,TGTGCCAGTAGTATTTGGGGCACAGATACGCAGTATTTT,CASSIWGTDTQYF
TRBV5-1,TRBD1,once,TRBJ1-2,TGCGCCAGCAGCTTGGGAAAGGGGGCGGGTGGCTACACCTTC,CASSLGKGAGGYTF
TRBV6-4,TRBD2,-,TRBJ2-1,TGTGCCAGCAGTGACTTGGCGGGGGGCAATGAGCAGTTCTTC,CASSDLAGGNEQFF
TRBV19,-,-,TRBJ1-5,TGTGCCAGTAGCCCGGGTTATGGGAATCAGCCCCAGCATTTT,CASSPGYGNQPQHF
TRBV5-1,-,-,TRBJ2-7,TGCGCCAGCTCACCGGGCAGGACCCCCTCCTACGAGCAGTACTTC,CASSPGRTPSYEQYF
TRBV5-1,-,-,TRBJ2-3,TGCGCCAGCAGGCGCGGCGGGCCCGATACGCAGTATTTT,CASRRGGPDTQYF
TRBV4-1,-,-,TRBJ2-7,TGCGCCAGCAGCCAAGTTCTACTCGACGAGCAGTACTTC,CASSQVLLDEQYF
TRBV5-1,TRBD1,-,TRBJ1-1,TGCGCCAGCAGCTTAGTCCGGGACAGTGAAGCTTTCTTT,CASSLVRDSEAFF
TRBV6-5,-,-,TRBJ1-6,TGTGCCAGCAGTTTTGGGACCCCCTATAATTCACCCCTCCACTTT,CASSFGTPYNSPLHF
TRBV6-6,-,-,TRBJ1-1,TGTGCCAGCAGTTATCAAGGAGGTGAAGCTTTCTTT,CASSYQGGEAFF
TRBV7-2,-,-,TRBJ1-1,TGTGCCAGCAGCCCCTCGGAGCGGAACACTGAAGCTTTCTTT,CASSPSERNTEAFF
TRBV7-2,-,-,TRBJ1-5,TGTGCCAGCAGCTTGGACAGCCTCAATCAGCCCCAGCATTTT,CASSLDSLNQPQHF
TRBV5-4,-,-,TRBJ2-7,TGTGCCAGCAGCTTGGGGTCGGGAGCCTCGGGGGAGCAGTACTTC,CASSLGSGASGEQYF
TRBV5-4,-,-,TRBJ2-7,TGTGCCAGCAGCTCCAGCTCCTACGAGCAGTACTTC,CASSSSSYEQYF